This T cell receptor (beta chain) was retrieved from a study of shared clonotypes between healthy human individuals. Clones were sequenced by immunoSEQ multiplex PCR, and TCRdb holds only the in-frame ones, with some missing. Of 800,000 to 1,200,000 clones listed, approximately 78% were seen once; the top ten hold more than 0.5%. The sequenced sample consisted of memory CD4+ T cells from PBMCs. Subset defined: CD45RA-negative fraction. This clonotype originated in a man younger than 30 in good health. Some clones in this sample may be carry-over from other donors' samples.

As DNA, the CDR3 is TGCGCCAGCAGCTACACCGAATCCTACGAGCAGTACTTC. Translating gives CASSYTESYEQYF. The chain joins TRBV5-1 to TRBJ2-7; D unresolved. V lost 3 bases, J lost 1 base, and 8 bases lay in between. This CDR3 spans 13 amino acids. CDR1 is SGHRS and CDR2 is YFSETQ in the germline V gene.